This TCR beta chain is drawn from a study of blood T cell repertoires in COVID-19 (dated by TCRdb to about 2020). Study-wide context: Collaborator samples came from the United States, Italy and Spain and covered acute and convalescent phases of COVID-19. The material from the prospective study consisted of cDNA or gDNA derived from T cells, B-cell-depleted T cells, or PBMCs. A de-identified subject ID, COVID-19 status, age in years and sex were almost always included in the sample metadata. The samples were drawn from two sources: the first 160 participants of the ongoing ImmuneRACE study, and 1,200 or so subjects contributed by 6 global collaborators. The repertoires were released in a freely available public database meant as a resource for research on the immune response to SARS-CoV-2. Subjects who had been exposed to COVID-19, were actively infected with it, or had recovered from it provided the deeply sampled blood TCRbeta repertoires that made up the dataset. HLA class I and class II types, where available, came from metadata supplied by the sample provider rather than from assay-based typing. Paper-wide results and their limitations: Clinical and demographic metadata were provided uncurated, with the amount varying by source and participant.

As regards this clone: This receptor's antigen is unknown. Base qualities were left out, and no much larger clone turns up one base away.

One collaborating source in Seattle enrolled patients while the patients were actively infected and followed the patients over time throughout the course of disease. Whole blood was collected in K2EDTA tubes by collaborating institutions according to the institutions' own protocols. For TCRbeta analysis, collaborators shipped samples as frozen whole blood, isolated PBMCs, or DNA extracted from either of those sample types. The immunoSEQ Assay, a bias-controlled multiplex PCR, was used to amplify TCRbeta CDR3 regions from genomic DNA. The source study handled its data this way. The number of nucleated cells in each sample was estimated from the amplification of reference gene primers within the assay. To quantify the absolute abundance of each unique TCRbeta CDR3 rearrangement, sequence reads were collapsed and filtered. For each sample, productive Simpson clonality was calculated as the square root of Simpson's diversity index over productive rearrangements. TCRdb obtained this table from immuneACCESS and retained in-frame rearrangements with V and J assigned. These tables miss some clones; where compared with another copy, unresolved V genes account for less than half of the shortfall, and the remainder is unexplained. For V, J and clone size, that table is used; D and trimming come from the DNA. Within this sample are under 55,000 clones, with about 87% of them counted one time only. The leading ten clones occupy 2% to 2.5% of the sample.

The sample comprised peripheral blood. The source of this sequence is a woman aged 80 or over with COVID-19, enrolled during active disease.

The CDR3 reads CASSFGQGLDGYTF. DNA sequence: TGTGCCAGCAGCTTCGGACAGGGGCTTGATGGCTACACCTTC. The chain is encoded by TRBV7-9 joined to TRBJ1-2; the junction holds 9 bases that match TRBD1. Clipping removes 3 bases from V and 6 bases from J, with 5 as the unmatched junction base count. The germline V gene (reference sequence) supplies CDR1 SEHNR and CDR2 FQNEAQ. Taken from cysteine to phenylalanine, the CDR3 has 14 residues. The sequence is cut down to CDR3 DNA, 42 bases in frame from base 1. Here the CDR3 is joined to the reference TRBV7-9 and TRBJ1-2 genes, and the full variable domain is: DTGVSQNPRHKITKRGQNVTFRCDPISEHNRLYWYRQTLGQGPEFLTYFQNEAQLEKSRLLSDRFSAERPKGSFSTLEIQRTEQGDSAMYLCASSFGQGLDGYTFGSGTRLTVV.